This T cell receptor beta chain was sequenced for a study of CD4+ T cells in melanoma. General study points: A reported correlation linked neoantigen-specific CD4+ T cells to CD8+, macrophage and B cell function.

This CDR3 region has 14 residues. The V gene lost 2 bases and the J gene lost 5 bases, with 12 bases spanning the gap. Per germline, CDR1 SNHLY and CDR2 FYNNEI. In the case of this clone: Its antigen is unidentified.

Sequenced by immunoSEQ multiplex PCR; TCRdb stores in-frame clones only, minus some. The sample consists of around 130,000 clones, 92% of them appearing once. This TCR derives from a human donor with melanoma. V gene TRBV2 combines with J gene TRBJ1-1, with TRBD1 as a possible D gene (6 bases). The CDR3 here is CASSEPRGWTEAFF. The CDR3 coding sequence is TGTGCCAGCAGTGAACCGAGGGGGTGGACTGAAGCTTTCTTT.